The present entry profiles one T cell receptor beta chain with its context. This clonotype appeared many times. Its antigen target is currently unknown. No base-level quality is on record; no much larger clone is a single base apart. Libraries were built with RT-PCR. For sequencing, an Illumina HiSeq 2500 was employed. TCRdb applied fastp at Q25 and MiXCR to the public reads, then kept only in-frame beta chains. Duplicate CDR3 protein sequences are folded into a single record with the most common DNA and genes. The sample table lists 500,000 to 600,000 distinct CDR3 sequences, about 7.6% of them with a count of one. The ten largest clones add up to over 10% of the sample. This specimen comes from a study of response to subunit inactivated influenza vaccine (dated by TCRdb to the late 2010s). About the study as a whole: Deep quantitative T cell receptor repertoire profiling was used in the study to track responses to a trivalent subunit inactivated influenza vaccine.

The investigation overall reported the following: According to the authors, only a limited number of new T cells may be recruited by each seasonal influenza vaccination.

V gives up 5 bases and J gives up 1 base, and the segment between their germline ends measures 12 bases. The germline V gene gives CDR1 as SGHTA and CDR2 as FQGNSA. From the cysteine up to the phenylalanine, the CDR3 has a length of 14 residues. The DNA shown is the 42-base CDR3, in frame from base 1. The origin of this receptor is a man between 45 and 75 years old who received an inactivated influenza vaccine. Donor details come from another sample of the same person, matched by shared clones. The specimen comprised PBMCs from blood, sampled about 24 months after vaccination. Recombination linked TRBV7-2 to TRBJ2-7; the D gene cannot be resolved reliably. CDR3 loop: CASSPQSVSYEQYF. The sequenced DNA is TGTGCCAGCAGCCCCCAGAGCGTTTCCTACGAGCAGTACTTC.